This T cell receptor (beta chain) was observed in a study of memory CD8 T cells in hepatitis C reinfection. Study context: A positive HCV RNA test after two negatives ≥60 days apart defined reinfection. Between 3 and 8 weeks after reinfection detection, peak samples were drawn. The study, taken as a whole, reports: Conclusions on public clonotypes and secondary clearance were not definitive with about 5 donors.

About this clone itself: Its antigen is as yet unknown.

The time point denotes: peak reinfection, 3 to 8 weeks after reinfection detection. Sorted cells were sequenced directly ex vivo without any in vitro expansion. Total naive CD8 T cells were sorted as viable CD3+ CD8+ CD45RO- cells from a couple of donors. Repertoires were generated with immunoSEQ multiplex PCR, while TCRdb's copy carries only in-frame clones and drops some. The sample yields roughly 43,000 clones, approximately 90% seen once. Germline V gene lookup returns CDR1 MGHRA and CDR2 YSYEKL. The CDR3 has 15 amino acids. V lost 1 base and J lost 2, with 10 bases in between. The V gene is TRBV4-1, the J gene TRBJ2-3, with unresolved D. Sequencing used naive CD8+ T cells sorted from blood. The sequence came from a man aged 18 to 30 with hepatitis C virus infection. The chain's CDR3 is CASSQVQAPTDTQYF. The CDR3 region has the DNA TGCGCCAGCAGCCAAGTCCAAGCGCCCACAGATACGCAGTATTTT.